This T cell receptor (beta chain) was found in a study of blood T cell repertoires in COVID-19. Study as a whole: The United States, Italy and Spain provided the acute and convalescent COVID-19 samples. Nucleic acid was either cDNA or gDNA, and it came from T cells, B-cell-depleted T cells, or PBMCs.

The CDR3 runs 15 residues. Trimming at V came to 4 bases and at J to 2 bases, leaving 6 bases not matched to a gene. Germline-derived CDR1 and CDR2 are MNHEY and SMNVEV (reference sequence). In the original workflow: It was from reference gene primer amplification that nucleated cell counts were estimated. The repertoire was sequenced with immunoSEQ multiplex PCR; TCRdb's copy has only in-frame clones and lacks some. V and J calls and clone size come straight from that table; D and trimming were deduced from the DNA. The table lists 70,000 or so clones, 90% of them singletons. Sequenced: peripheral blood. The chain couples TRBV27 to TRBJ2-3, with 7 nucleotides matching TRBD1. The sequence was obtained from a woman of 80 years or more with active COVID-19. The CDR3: CASSSGQLTTDTQYF. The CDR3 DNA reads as TGTGCCAGCAGTTCGGGACAGCTGACCACAGATACGCAGTATTTT.